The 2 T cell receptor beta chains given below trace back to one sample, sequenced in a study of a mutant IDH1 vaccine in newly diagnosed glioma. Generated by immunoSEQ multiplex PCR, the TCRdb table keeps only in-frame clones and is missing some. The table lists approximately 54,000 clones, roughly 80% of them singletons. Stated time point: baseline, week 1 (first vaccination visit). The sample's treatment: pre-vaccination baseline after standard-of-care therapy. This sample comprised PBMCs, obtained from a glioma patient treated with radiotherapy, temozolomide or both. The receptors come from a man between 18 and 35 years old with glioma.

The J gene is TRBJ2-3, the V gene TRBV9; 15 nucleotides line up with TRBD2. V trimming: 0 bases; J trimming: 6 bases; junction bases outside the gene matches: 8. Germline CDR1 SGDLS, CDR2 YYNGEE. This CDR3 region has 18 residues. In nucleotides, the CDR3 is TGTGCCAGCAGCGTAGTAGGACTAGCGGGAGGGCCCGCGGATACGCAGTATTTT. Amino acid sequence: CASSVVGLAGGPADTQYF. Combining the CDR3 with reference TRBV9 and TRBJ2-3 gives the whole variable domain DSGVTQTPKHLITATGQRVTLRCSPRSGDLSVYWYQQSLDQGLQFLIQYYNGEERAKGNILERFSAQQFPDLHSELNLSSLELGDSALYFCASSVVGLAGGPADTQYFGPGTRLTVL.

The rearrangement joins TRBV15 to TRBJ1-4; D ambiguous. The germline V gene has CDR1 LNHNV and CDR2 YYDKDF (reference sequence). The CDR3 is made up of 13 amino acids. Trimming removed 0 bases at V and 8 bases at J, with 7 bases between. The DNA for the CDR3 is TGTGCCACCAGCAGAGATGGGAGAGAAAAACTGTTTTTT. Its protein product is CATSRDGREKLFF.